The present entry profiles one T cell receptor beta chain with its context. The immunoSEQ assay was v3. Libraries were sequenced to around 2 million read pairs (survey) or 5-6 million (deep). Clones were sequenced by immunoSEQ multiplex PCR, and TCRdb holds only the in-frame ones, with some missing. The data show around 59,000 clones, roughly 69% seen once. This specimen comes from a study of TIL therapy for anti-PD-1-resistant metastatic lung cancer. Looking at the study overall: Most patients had lung adenocarcinoma.

As to time point: pre-treatment sample, taken before nivolumab and TIL therapy. The germline V and J ends were trimmed by 7 bases and 4 bases, with 13 bases remaining between them. The CDR3 extends over 13 amino acids. Germline V gene data show CDR1 as MNHNS and CDR2 as SASEGT. The chain is built from TRBV6-1 and TRBJ1-1; D is undetermined. The specimen was blood, collected at baseline. The TCR sequence derives from a person between 30 and 79 years old with non-small cell lung cancer. CDR3 loop: CASIRGVGTEAFF. For the CDR3, the DNA is TGTGCCAGCATCCGCGGGGTCGGCACTGAAGCTTTCTTT.